This section outlines one TCR beta chain sequence together with its context. This clonotype came up many times. It has no known antigen specificity. Base-call qualities are not available, and no considerably larger clone is one nucleotide away. The source of the sample is a study of T cells after yellow fever vaccination (dated by TCRdb to between 2019 and 2020). Context from the whole study: Libraries from fractions with low cell numbers were prepared with the SMART-Seq v4 Ultra Low Input RNA kit. To follow T-cell clones before and after primary and booster YFV17D yellow fever vaccination, bulk TCR alpha and beta repertoires were sequenced over time. Two healthy male donors made up the cohort, one aged 18 to 29 years and the other aged 30 to 40 years. Blood was drawn at multiple timepoints before and after primary and secondary immunization, with bulk PBMC replicates and cell subsets isolated. Results and caveats for the whole study, not just this receptor: Most clones expanded after primary vaccination were re-detected after the booster (approximately 96% of CD4 and approximately 85% of CD8), suggesting broad memory maintenance. Because the study included only a couple of donors, the extent to which the findings can be generalized is limited. The secondary T-cell response was found to be weaker but faster than the primary response, with a peak reached on day 5 rather than on day 15. A small share of clonotypes was detected in both CD4 and CD8 compartments, with the overlap likely arising from convergent recombination. Computational filtering was required because FACS-sorted repertoires could contain abundant contaminating clonotypes from the bulk population.

Taken from cysteine to phenylalanine, the CDR3 has 15 residues. Kept here is only the CDR3 DNA, which spans 45 bases and is read in frame from base 1. The junction shows trimming of 5 bases on V and 6 bases on J, plus 16 bases between the germline ends. From a lookup of the germline V gene, CDR1 and CDR2 are MDHEN and SYDVKM. TCR cDNA was synthesized by 5'RACE template switching, through which a universal primer site and unique molecular identifiers were introduced. cDNA synthesis was primed from both the TCR alpha and TCR beta constant segments. Library amplification used two PCR steps, and the second PCR step added sample barcodes and sequencing adapters. Sequencing of libraries was done on Illumina HiSeq 2500 (2x100 bp) or NovaSeq (2x150 bp). As for the original processing: Demultiplexing of reads and collapsing into UMI consensus sequences were performed with MIGEC, and V(D)J alignment was carried out with MiXCR. Vaccine-responding clonotypes were defined with edgeR using replicate PBMC samples, requiring FDR below 0.01 and a log2 fold change above 5 up to day 15. CD4 or CD8 identity was assigned to each bulk clonotype according to whether the clonotype was present at higher abundance in the sequenced CD4 repertoire or the sequenced CD8 repertoire. The raw public data were reprocessed by TCRdb itself: fastp quality trimming at Q25, MiXCR clonotype calling, in-frame beta chains only. Every CDR3 protein is listed once, alongside the most common genes and DNA of its rows. Clone size and V and J calls follow TCRdb, not the original study. This sample is represented by around 120,000 distinct CDR3 sequences; around 7.2% of them were singletons. The biggest ten clones account for roughly 2.5% of the sample.

Sample treatment or condition, as interpreted from the label and publication: live attenuated yellow fever vaccine strain. A standard Ficoll-Paque protocol was used to isolate PBMCs from peripheral blood. Dynabeads CD4 and CD8 positive selection kits were used to isolate CD4 and CD8 T-cell fractions. TriZol was used to extract RNA from bulk PBMCs, CD4 and CD8 fractions, and dextramer-positive and dextramer-negative fractions. This material consisted of CD4+ T cells sorted from PBMCs, taken around 45 days after the first yellow fever vaccination. The TCR comes from a man aged 18 to 29 who received the YFV17D yellow fever vaccine. The sequence is built from TRBV28 and TRBJ2-2, with a weak D call of TRBD1 (6 bases match). The nucleotide sequence reads as follows: TGTGCCAGCAGTCCGGAAGGGGGACCGTCCGGGGAGCTGTTTTTT. Translated, it gives CASSPEGGPSGELFF.